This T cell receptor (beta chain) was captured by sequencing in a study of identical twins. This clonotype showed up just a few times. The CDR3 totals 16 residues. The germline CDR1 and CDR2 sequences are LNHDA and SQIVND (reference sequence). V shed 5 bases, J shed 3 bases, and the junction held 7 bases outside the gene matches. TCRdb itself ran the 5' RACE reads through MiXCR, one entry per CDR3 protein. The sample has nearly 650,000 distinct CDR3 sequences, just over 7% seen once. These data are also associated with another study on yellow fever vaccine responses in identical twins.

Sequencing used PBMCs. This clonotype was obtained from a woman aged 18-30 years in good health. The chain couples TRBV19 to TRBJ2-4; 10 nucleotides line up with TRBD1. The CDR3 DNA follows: TGTGCCAGTAGTGAAGGGACAGGGGCTTACAAAAACATTCAGTACTTC. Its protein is CASSEGTGAYKNIQYF. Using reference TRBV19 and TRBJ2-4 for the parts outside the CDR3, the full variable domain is DGGITQSPKYLFRKEGQNVTLSCEQNLNHDAMYWYRQDPGQGLRLIYYSQIVNDFQKGDIAEGYSVSREKKESFPLTVTSAQKNPTAFYLCASSEGTGAYKNIQYFGAGTRLSVL.